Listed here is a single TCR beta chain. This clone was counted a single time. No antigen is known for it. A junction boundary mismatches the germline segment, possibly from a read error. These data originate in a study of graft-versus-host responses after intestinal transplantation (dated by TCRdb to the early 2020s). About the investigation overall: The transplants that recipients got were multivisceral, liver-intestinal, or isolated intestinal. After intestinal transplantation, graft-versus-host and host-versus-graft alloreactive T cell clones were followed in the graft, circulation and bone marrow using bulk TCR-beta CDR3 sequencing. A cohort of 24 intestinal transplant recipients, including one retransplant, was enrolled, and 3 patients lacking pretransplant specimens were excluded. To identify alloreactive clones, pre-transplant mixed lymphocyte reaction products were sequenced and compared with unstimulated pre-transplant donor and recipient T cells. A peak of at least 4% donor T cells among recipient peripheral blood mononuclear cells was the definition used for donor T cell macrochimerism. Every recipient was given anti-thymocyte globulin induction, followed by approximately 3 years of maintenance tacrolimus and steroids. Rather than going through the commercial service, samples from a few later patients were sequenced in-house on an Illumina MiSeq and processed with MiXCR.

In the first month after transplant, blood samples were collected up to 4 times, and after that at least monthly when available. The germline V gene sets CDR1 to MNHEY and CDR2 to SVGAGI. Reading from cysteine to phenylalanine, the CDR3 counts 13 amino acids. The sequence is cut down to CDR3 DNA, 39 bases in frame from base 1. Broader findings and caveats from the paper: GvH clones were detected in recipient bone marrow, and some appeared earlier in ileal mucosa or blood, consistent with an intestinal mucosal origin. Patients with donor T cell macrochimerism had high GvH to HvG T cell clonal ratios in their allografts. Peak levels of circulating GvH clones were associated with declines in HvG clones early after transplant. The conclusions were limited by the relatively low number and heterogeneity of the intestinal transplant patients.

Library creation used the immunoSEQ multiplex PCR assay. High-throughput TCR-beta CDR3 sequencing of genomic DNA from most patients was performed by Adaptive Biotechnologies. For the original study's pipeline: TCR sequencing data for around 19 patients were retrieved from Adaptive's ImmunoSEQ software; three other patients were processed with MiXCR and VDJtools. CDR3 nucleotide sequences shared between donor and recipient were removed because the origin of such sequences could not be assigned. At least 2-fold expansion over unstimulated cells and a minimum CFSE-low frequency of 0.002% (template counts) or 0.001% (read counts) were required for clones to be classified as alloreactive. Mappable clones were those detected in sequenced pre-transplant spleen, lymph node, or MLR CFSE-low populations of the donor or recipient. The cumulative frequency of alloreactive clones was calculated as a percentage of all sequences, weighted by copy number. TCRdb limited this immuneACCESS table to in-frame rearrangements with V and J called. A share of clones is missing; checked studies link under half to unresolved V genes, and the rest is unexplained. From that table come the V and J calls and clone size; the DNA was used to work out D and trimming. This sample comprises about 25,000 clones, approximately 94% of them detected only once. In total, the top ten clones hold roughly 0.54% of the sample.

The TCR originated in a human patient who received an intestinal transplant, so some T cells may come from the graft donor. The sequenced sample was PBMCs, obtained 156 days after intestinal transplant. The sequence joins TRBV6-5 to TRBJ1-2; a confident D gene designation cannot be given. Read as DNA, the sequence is TGTGCCAGCAGTTATGGGCGGACCTATGACTACACCTTC. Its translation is CASSYGRTYDYTF.